This T cell receptor beta chain was identified in a study of cytomegalovirus exposure and HLA in healthy donors. The study, taken as a whole, reports: About 87% or about 30% of the time was how often most TCR beta V segments were productive, according to an earlier analysis.

CDR1 is SGHDT, CDR2 YYEEEE, per germline. The CDR3 runs 14 residues. Trimming took 4 bases from V and 4 from J, leaving 11 bases between them. Primers for the PCR totalled 60 Vbeta and 13 Jbeta. Assay: immunoSEQ multiplex PCR; the TCRdb copy retains only in-frame clones and omits some. The sample consists of 100,000 to 150,000 clones, roughly 70% of them appearing once. This clone was seen only a few times. The antigen remains unidentified. The sequence was collected from a man aged 30 to 45 in good health and CMV-seronegative. What was sequenced was PBMCs. J is TRBJ1-4 and V is TRBV5-6, with D unclear. The CDR3 loop reads CASSGQSFNEKLFF. CDR3 sequence (DNA): TGTGCCAGCAGCGGGCAGTCATTTAATGAAAAACTGTTTTTT.